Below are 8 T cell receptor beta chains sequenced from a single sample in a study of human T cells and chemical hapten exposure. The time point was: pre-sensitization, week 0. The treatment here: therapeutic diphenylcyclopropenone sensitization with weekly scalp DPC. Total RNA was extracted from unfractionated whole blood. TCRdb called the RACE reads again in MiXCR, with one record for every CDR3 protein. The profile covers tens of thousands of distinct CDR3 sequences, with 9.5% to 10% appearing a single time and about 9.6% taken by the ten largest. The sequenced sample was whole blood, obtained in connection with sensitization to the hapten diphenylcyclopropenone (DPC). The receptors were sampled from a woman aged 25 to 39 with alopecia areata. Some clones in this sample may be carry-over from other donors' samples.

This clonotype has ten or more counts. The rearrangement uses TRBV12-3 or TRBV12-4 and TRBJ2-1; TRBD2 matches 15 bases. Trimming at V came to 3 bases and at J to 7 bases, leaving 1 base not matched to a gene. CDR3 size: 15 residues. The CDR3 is CASSLGLAGGNEQFF. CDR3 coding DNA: TGTGCCAGCAGTTTGGGACTAGCGGGGGGTAATGAGCAGTTCTTC.

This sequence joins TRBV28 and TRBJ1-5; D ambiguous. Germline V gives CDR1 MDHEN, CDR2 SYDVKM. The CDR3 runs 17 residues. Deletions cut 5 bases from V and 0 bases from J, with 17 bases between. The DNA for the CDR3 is TGTGCCAGCAGTCCACGGACCGGAGATTATAGCAATCAGCCCCAGCATTTT. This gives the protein CASSPRTGDYSNQPQHF. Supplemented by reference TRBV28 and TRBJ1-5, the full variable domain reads DVKVTQSSRYLVKRTGEKVFLECVQDMDHENMFWYRQDPGLGLRLIYFSYDVKMKEKGDIPEGYSVSREKKERFSLILESASTNQTSMYLCASSPRTGDYSNQPQHFGDGTRLSIL.

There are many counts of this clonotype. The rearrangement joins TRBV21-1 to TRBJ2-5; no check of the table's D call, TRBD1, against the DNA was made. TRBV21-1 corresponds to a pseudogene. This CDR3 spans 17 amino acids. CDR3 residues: CASSKYPGGVQQETQYF. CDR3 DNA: TGTGCCAGCAGCAAATATCCCGGGGGAGTTCAACAAGAGACCCAGTACTTC.

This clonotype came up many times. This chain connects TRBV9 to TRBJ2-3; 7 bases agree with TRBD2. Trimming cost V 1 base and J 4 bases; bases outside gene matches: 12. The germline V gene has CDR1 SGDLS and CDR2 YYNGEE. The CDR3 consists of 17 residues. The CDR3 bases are TGTGCCAGCAGCGTAAGGGACCCCAGCGGGGTGGCAGATACGCAGTATTTT. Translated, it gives CASSVRDPSGVADTQYF. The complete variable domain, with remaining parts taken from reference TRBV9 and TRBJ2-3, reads DSGVTQTPKHLITATGQRVTLRCSPRSGDLSVYWYQQSLDQGLQFLIQYYNGEERAKGNILERFSAQQFPDLHSELNLSSLELGDSALYFCASSVRDPSGVADTQYFGPGTRLTVL.

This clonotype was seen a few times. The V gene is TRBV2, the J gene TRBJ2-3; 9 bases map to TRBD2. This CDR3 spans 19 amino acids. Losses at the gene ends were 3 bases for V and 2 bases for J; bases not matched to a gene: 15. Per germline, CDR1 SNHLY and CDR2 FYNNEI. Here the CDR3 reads CASSDGHSQGLAFTDTQYF. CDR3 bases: TGTGCCAGCAGTGACGGGCATTCCCAAGGACTAGCGTTCACAGATACGCAGTATTTT.

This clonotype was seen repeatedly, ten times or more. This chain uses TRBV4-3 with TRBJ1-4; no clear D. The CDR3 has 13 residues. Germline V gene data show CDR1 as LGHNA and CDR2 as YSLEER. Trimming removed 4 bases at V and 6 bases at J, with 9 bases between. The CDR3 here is CASSRKRDEKLFF. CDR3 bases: TGCGCCAGCAGCCGAAAGAGGGATGAAAAACTGTTTTTT.

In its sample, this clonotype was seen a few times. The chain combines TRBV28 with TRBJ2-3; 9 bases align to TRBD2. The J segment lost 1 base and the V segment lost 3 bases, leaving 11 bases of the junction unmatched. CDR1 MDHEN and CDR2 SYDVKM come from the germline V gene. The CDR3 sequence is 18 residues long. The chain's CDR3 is CASSFRSSGVGGTDTQYF. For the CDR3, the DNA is TGTGCCAGCAGTTTTCGGTCTAGCGGGGTGGGGGGCACAGATACGCAGTATTTT. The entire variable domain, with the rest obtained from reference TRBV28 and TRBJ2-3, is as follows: DVKVTQSSRYLVKRTGEKVFLECVQDMDHENMFWYRQDPGLGLRLIYFSYDVKMKEKGDIPEGYSVSREKKERFSLILESASTNQTSMYLCASSFRSSGVGGTDTQYFGPGTRLTVL.

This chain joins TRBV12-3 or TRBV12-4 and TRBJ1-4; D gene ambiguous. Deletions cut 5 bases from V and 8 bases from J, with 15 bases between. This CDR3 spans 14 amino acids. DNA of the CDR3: TGTGCCAGCAGTCTGACACGCCTAGGCGAAAAACTGTTTTTT. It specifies CASSLTRLGEKLFF.